This is a list of T cell receptor beta chains from one sample in a study of monozygotic twins with inflammatory bowel disease. From its re-call of the 5' RACE reads, TCRdb lists each CDR3 protein once, without DNA. This listing includes around 450,000 distinct CDR3 sequences. Sequencing input: blood. These receptors originate from a human donor with ulcerative colitis or Crohn's disease, or a healthy co-twin of an affected twin (not recorded which). Each CDR3 is given with its conserved first and last residue.

V: TRBV30
length: 15
J: TRBJ2-2
CDR3: CAWRGLAGDTGELFF

V: TRBV18
length: 14
J: TRBJ1-3
CDR3: CASSLMTGWNTIYF

V: TRBV18
length: 15
J: TRBJ1-2
CDR3: CASSPNTGVNYGYTF

V: TRBV7-2
length: 15
J: TRBJ1-4
CDR3: CASSLKSVANEKLFF

V: TRBV10-3
length: 13
J: TRBJ2-7
CDR3: CAISEGQGYEQYF

V: TRBV5-6
length: 14
J: TRBJ2-1
CDR3: CASSLEGRTNEQFF

V: TRBV7-9
length: 13
J: TRBJ2-1
CDR3: CASSLATRSEQFF

V: TRBV9
length: 15
J: TRBJ2-1
CDR3: CASSVAGGRFDEQFF

V: TRBV18
length: 13
J: TRBJ2-1
CDR3: CASSPLGALGQFF

V: TRBV12-3/TRBV12-4
length: 15
J: TRBJ2-3
CDR3: CASSLRDRATDTQYF

V: TRBV12-3/TRBV12-4
length: 13
J: TRBJ1-2
CDR3: CASGDRGLGGYTF

V: TRBV12-3/TRBV12-4
length: 13
J: TRBJ1-3
CDR3: CASKHDSGNTIYF

V: TRBV7-9
length: 13
J: TRBJ1-1
CDR3: CASSLGTGFEAFF

V: TRBV29-1
length: 13
J: TRBJ1-1
CDR3: CSVAGQLNSEAFF

V: TRBV20-1
length: 16
J: TRBJ2-7
CDR3: CSAREFLRGSSYEQYF

V: TRBV6-1
length: 12
J: TRBJ2-5
CDR3: CAMRGSSETQYF

V: TRBV5-1
length: 15
J: TRBJ2-1
CDR3: CASSFTGSAYNEQFF

V: TRBV6-5
length: 16
J: TRBJ2-3
CDR3: CASSYSRRTSTDTQYF

V: TRBV7-8
length: 15
J: TRBJ2-5
CDR3: CASSDRTGQGETQYF

V: TRBV7-2
length: 15
J: TRBJ1-2
CDR3: CASSPGPGQFYGYTF

V: TRBV20-1
length: 15
J: TRBJ2-7
CDR3: CSASSPGTASYEQYF

V: TRBV2
length: 13
J: TRBJ1-5
CDR3: CASSELRDQPQHF

V: TRBV6-2/TRBV6-3
length: 14
J: TRBJ2-7
CDR3: CASSRRTGSYEQYF

V: TRBV3-1
length: 12
J: TRBJ1-2
CDR3: CASTGEGPGYTF

V: TRBV20-1
length: 14
J: TRBJ2-1
CDR3: CSARDPAGGNEQFF

V: TRBV7-9
length: 14
J: TRBJ1-2
CDR3: CASSWGVVNYGYTF

V: TRBV7-2
length: 14
J: TRBJ2-4
CDR3: CASSATGGKNIQYF

V: TRBV7-2
length: 15
J: TRBJ1-3
CDR3: CASSLVGGAGNTIYF

V: TRBV20-1
length: 12
J: TRBJ1-2
CDR3: CSAIQGRDGYTF

V: TRBV27
length: 15
J: TRBJ2-7
CDR3: CASSLSEGTGYEQYF

V: TRBV7-2
length: 15
J: TRBJ2-7
CDR3: CASSTAGTSSYEQYF

V: TRBV7-9
length: 13
J: TRBJ2-2
CDR3: CASSVGTAGELFF

V: TRBV20-1
length: 18
J: TRBJ2-7
CDR3: CSARDLLYPSGVSYEQYF

V: TRBV29-1
length: 14
J: TRBJ1-2
CDR3: CSVESGQPFYGYTF

V: TRBV7-2
length: 14
J: TRBJ2-1
CDR3: CASSFDRARNEQFF

V: TRBV27
length: 16
J: TRBJ1-3
CDR3: CASSLSGATSGNTIYF

V: TRBV12-3/TRBV12-4
length: 14
J: TRBJ2-1
CDR3: CASSSSGRPDEQFF

V: TRBV20-1
length: 15
J: TRBJ1-2
CDR3: CSARSPAGDSYGYTF

V: TRBV20-1
length: 12
J: TRBJ2-5
CDR3: CSAYSVGETQYF

V: TRBV3-1
length: 12
J: TRBJ1-1
CDR3: CASSPGQLEAFF

V: TRBV7-9
length: 12
J: TRBJ1-1
CDR3: CASGTWITEAFF

V: TRBV5-1
length: 15
J: TRBJ2-4
CDR3: CASSLEDGVKNIQYF

V: TRBV30
length: 15
J: TRBJ2-6
CDR3: CAWSKAGAGANVLTF

V: TRBV20-1
length: 14
J: TRBJ2-1
CDR3: CSARKGQGYNEQFF

V: TRBV29-1
length: 11
J: TRBJ1-2
CDR3: CSVAEGYGYTF

V: TRBV7-9
length: 12
J: TRBJ1-6
CDR3: CASSIRDSALHF

V: TRBV7-2
length: 11
J: TRBJ1-2
CDR3: CASRQGGGYTF

V: TRBV3-1
length: 16
J: TRBJ2-1
CDR3: CASSPRGAGSYNEQFF

V: TRBV20-1
length: 12
J: TRBJ2-3
CDR3: CSALAVGDTQYF

V: TRBV7-3
length: 16
J: TRBJ2-5
CDR3: CASSLFAGGTQETQYF

V: TRBV20-1
length: 12
J: TRBJ2-7
CDR3: CSAQQRPYEQYF

V: TRBV14
length: 11
J: TRBJ2-1
CDR3: CASSSLGKKFF

V: TRBV12-3/TRBV12-4
length: 14
J: TRBJ2-7
CDR3: CASKTGTSPNEQYF

V: TRBV5-4
length: 18
J: TRBJ2-1
CDR3: CASSPTFGTGWNYNEQFF

V: TRBV24-1
length: 13
J: TRBJ2-5
CDR3: CATSEPRQETQYF

V: TRBV7-6
length: 14
J: TRBJ2-1
CDR3: CASSLAGASDEQFF

V: TRBV27
length: 15
J: TRBJ2-1
CDR3: CASSAGLAGVSEQFF

V: TRBV18
length: 14
J: TRBJ1-1
CDR3: CASSPGNGRAEAFF

V: TRBV12-3/TRBV12-4
length: 15
J: TRBJ2-3
CDR3: CASSPREVSTDTQYF